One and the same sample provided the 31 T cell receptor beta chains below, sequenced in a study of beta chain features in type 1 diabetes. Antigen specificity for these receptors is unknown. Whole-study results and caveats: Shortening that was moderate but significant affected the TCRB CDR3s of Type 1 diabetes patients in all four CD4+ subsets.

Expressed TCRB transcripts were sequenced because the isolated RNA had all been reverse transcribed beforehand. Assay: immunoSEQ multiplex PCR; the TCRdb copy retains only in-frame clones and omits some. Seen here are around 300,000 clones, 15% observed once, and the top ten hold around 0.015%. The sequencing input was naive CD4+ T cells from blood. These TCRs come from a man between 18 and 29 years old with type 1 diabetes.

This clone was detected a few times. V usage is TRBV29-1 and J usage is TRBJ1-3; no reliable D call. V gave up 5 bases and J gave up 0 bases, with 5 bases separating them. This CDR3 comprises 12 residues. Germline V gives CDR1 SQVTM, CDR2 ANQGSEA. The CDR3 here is CSVRDSGNTIYF. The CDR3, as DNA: TGCAGCGTTCGCGACTCTGGAAACACCATATATTTT.

The chain's CDR3 is CASSNRAMYQPQHF. As DNA, the CDR3 is TGTGCCAGTAGTAACAGGGCAATGTATCAGCCCCAGCATTTT. This sequence joins TRBV19 and TRBJ1-5; D might be TRBD1 (6 bases). There are 14 residues in the CDR3. Germline V CDR1 and CDR2: LNHDA, SQIVND (reference sequence). V was trimmed by 4 bases and J by 5 bases, leaving 12 bases between them. Supplemented by reference TRBV19 and TRBJ1-5, the full variable domain reads DGGITQSPKYLFRKEGQNVTLSCEQNLNHDAMYWYRQDPGQGLRLIYYSQIVNDFQKGDIAEGYSVSREKKESFPLTVTSAQKNPTAFYLCASSNRAMYQPQHFGDGTRLSIL.

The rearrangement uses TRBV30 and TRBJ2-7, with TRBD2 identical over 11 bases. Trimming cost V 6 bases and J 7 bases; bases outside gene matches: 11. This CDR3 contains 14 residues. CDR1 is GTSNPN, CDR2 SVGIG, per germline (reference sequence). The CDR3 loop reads CACELAGGLTEQYF. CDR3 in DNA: TGTGCCTGCGAGCTAGCGGGAGGTCTTACGGAGCAGTACTTC.

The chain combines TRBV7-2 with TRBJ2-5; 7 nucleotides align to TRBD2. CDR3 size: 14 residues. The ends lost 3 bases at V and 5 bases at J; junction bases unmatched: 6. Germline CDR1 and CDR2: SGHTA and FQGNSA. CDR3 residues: CASSLGGSGETQYF. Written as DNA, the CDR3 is TGTGCCAGCAGCTTGGGCGGGAGCGGCGAGACCCAGTACTTC.

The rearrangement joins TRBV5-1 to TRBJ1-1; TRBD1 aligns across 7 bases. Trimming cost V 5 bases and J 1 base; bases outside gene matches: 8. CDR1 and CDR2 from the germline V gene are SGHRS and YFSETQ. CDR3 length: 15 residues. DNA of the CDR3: TGCGCCAGCAGTCCCGGCGGGACAGCGAACACTGAAGCTTTCTTT. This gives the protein CASSPGGTANTEAFF.

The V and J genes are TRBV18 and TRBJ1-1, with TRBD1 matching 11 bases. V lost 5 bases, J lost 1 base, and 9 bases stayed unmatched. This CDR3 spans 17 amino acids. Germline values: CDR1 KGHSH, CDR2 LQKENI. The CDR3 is CASSVTGTGGGNTEAFF. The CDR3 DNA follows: TGTGCCAGCTCAGTGACCGGGACAGGGGGAGGGAACACTGAAGCTTTCTTT.

The CDR3 here is CTSSQCGGKYQETQYF. The CDR3 coding sequence is TGCACCAGCAGCCAATGCGGGGGAAAATACCAAGAGACCCAGTACTTC. The genes are TRBV1 and TRBJ2-5; no check of the table's D call, TRBD2, against the DNA was made. TRBV1 is designated a pseudogene. The CDR3 is 16 residues long.

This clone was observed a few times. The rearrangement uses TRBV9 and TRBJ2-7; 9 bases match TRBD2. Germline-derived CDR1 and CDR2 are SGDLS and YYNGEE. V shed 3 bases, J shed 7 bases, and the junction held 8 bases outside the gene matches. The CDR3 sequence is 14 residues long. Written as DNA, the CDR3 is TGTGCCAGCAGCGCTAGCGGGGAGCGAGGAGAGCAGTACTTC. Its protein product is CASSASGERGEQYF.

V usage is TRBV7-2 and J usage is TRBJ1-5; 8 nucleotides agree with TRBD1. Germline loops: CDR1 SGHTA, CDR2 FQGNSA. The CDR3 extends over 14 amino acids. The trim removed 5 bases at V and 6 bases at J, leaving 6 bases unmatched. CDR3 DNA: TGTGCCAGCAGCATCAGACAGGGGAGTCAGCCCCAGCATTTT. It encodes CASSIRQGSQPQHF. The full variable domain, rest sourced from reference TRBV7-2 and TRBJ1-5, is GAGVSQSPSNKVTEKGKDVELRCDPISGHTALYWYRQSLGQGLEFLIYFQGNSAPDKSGLPSDRFSAERTGGSVSTLTIQRTQQEDSAVYLCASSIRQGSQPQHFGDGTRLSIL.

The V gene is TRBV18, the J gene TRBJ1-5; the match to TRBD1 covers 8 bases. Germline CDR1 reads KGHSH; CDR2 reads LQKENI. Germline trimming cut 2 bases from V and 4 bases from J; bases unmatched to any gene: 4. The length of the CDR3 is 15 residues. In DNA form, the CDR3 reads TGTGCCAGCTCACCAATCGGGACAGGTAATCAGCCCCAGCATTTT. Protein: CASSPIGTGNQPQHF.

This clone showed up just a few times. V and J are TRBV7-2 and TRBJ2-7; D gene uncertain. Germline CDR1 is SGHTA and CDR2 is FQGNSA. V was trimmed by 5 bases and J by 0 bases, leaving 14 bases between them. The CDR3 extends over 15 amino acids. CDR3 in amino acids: CASSQSLIRSYEQYF. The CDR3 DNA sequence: TGTGCCAGCAGCCAAAGCCTGATCCGCTCCTACGAGCAGTACTTC. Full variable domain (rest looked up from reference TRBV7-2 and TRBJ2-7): GAGVSQSPSNKVTEKGKDVELRCDPISGHTALYWYRQSLGQGLEFLIYFQGNSAPDKSGLPSDRFSAERTGGSVSTLTIQRTQQEDSAVYLCASSQSLIRSYEQYFGPGTRLTVT.

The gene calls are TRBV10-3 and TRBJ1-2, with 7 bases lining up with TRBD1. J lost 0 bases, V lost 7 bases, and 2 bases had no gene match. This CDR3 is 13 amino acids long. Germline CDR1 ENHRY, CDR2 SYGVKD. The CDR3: CAITGTANYGYTF. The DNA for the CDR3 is TGTGCCATCACCGGGACAGCTAACTATGGCTACACCTTC.

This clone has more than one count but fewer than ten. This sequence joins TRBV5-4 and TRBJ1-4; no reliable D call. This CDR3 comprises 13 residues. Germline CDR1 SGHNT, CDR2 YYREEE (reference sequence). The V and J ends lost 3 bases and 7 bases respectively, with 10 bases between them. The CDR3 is CASSSADFEKLFF. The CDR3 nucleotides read TGTGCCAGCAGCTCGGCGGATTTTGAAAAACTGTTTTTT.

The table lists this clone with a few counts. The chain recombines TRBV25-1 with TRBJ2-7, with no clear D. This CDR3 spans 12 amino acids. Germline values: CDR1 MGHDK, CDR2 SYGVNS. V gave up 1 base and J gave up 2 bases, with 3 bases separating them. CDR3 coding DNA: TGTGCCAGCAGTGAATTCGCCTACGAGCAGTACTTC. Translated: CASSEFAYEQYF.

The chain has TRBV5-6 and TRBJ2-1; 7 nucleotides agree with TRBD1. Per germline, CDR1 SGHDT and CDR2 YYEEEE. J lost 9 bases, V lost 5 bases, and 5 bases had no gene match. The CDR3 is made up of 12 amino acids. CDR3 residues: CASRRDSLEQFF. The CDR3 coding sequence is TGTGCCAGCAGGAGGGACAGCCTTGAGCAGTTCTTC.

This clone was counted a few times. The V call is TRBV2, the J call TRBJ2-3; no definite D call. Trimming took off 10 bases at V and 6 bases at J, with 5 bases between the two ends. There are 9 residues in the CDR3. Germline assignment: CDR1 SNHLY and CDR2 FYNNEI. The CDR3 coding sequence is TGTGCCATCGGGGATACGCAGTATTTT. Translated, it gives CAIGDTQYF.

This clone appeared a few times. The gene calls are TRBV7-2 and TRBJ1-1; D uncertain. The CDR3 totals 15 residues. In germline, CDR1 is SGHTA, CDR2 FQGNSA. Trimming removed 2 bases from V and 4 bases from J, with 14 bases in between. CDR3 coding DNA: TGTGCCAGCAGCTTAAGGTGGGGAGGGATCACTGAAGCTTTCTTT. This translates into CASSLRWGGITEAFF. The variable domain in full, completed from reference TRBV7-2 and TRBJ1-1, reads GAGVSQSPSNKVTEKGKDVELRCDPISGHTALYWYRQSLGQGLEFLIYFQGNSAPDKSGLPSDRFSAERTGGSVSTLTIQRTQQEDSAVYLCASSLRWGGITEAFFGQGTRLTVV.

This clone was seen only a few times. CDR3 sequence reads: CAWSVMGGHVGQPQHF. As DNA, the CDR3 is TGTGCCTGGAGTGTTATGGGGGGGCACGTAGGTCAGCCCCAGCATTTT. V and J are TRBV30 and TRBJ1-5; D possibly corresponds to TRBD1 (6 bases). Germline CDR1 is GTSNPN and CDR2 is SVGIG (reference sequence). The CDR3 is 16 amino acids. With 0 bases removed from V and 6 bases from J, the gap between germline ends came to 18 bases. Based on the CDR3 plus reference TRBV30 and TRBJ1-5, the full variable domain is SQTIHQWPATLVQPVGSPLSLECTVEGTSNPNLYWYRQAAGRGLQLLFYSVGIGQISSEVPQNLSASRPQDRQFILSSKKLLLSDSGFYLCAWSVMGGHVGQPQHFGDGTRLSIL.

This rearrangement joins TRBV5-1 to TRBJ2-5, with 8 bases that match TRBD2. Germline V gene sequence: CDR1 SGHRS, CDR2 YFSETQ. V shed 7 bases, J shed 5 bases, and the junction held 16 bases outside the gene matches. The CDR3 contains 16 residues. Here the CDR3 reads CASRYSPGRAPETQYF. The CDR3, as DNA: TGCGCCAGCCGTTACAGTCCCGGGAGGGCCCCCGAGACCCAGTACTTC.

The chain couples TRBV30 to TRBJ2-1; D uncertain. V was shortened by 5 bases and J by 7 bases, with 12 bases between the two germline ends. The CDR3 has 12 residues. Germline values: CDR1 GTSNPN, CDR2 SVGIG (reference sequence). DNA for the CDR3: TGTGCCTGGGAGAGGTCCTGGAATGAGCAGTTCTTC. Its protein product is CAWERSWNEQFF.

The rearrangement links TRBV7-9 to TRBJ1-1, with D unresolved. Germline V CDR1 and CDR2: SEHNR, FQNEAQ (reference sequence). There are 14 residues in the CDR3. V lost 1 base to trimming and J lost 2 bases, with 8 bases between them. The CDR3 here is CASSLVAGNTEAFF. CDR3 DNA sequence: TGTGCCAGCAGCTTAGTTGCGGGAAACACTGAAGCTTTCTTT.

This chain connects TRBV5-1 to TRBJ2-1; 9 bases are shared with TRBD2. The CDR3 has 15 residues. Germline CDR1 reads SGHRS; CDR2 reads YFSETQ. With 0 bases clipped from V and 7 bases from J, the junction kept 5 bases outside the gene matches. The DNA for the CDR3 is TGCGCCAGCAGCTTGGCGGTAGCGGGAGAGAATGAGCAGTTCTTC. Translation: CASSLAVAGENEQFF.

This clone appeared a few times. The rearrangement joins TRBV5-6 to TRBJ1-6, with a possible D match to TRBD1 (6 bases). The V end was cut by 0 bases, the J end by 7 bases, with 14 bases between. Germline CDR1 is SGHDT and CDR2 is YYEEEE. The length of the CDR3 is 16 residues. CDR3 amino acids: CASSLGPTGSNSPLHF. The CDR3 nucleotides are TGTGCCAGCAGCTTGGGCCCTACAGGGTCAAATTCACCCCTCCACTTT.

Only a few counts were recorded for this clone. The chain's CDR3 is CASSFLGQRYNEQFF. As DNA, the CDR3 is TGTGCCAGCAGTTTTTTAGGGCAGCGGTACAATGAGCAGTTCTTC. The J gene is TRBJ2-1, the V gene TRBV28, with D possibly matching TRBD2 (5 bases). Trimming cost V 3 bases and J 4 bases, with 13 bases left between them. The CDR3 consists of 15 residues. The germline CDR1 and CDR2 sequences are MDHEN and SYDVKM.

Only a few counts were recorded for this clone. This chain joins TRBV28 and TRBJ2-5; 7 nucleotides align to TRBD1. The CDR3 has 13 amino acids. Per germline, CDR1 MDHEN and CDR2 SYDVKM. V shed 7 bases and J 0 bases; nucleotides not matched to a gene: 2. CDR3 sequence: CASIDRDQETQYF. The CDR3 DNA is TGTGCCAGCATAGACAGGGACCAAGAGACCCAGTACTTC.

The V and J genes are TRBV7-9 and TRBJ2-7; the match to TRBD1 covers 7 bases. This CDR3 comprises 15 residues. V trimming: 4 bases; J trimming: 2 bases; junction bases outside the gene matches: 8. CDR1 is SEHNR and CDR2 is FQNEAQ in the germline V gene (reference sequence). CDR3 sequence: CASSSAWDRAYEQYF. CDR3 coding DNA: TGTGCCAGCAGCTCTGCTTGGGACAGAGCCTACGAGCAGTACTTC.

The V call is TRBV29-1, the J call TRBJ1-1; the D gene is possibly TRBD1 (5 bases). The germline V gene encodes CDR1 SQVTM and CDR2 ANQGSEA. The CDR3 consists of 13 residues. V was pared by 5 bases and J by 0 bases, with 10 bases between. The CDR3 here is CSVSGRVNTEAFF. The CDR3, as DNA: TGCAGCGTTTCGGGCAGGGTGAACACTGAAGCTTTCTTT.

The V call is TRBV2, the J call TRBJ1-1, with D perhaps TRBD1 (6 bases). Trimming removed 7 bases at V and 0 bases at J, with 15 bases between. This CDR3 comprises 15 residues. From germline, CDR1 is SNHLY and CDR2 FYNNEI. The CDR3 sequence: CASTLITGMNTEAFF. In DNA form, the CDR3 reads TGTGCCAGCACCCTTATTACAGGGATGAACACTGAAGCTTTCTTT.

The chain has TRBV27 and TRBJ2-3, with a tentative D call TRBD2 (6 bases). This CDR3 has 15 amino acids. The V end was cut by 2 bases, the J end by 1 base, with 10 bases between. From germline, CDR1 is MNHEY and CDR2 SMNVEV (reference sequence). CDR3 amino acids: CASSLRPSGTDTQYF. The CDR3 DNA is TGTGCCAGCAGTTTAAGGCCTAGCGGCACAGATACGCAGTATTTT.

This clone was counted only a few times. CDR3 bases: TGTGCCAGCAGCGTAGAAACTAGCGCGCAGTTCTTC. This encodes CASSVETSAQFF. The chain links TRBV9 to TRBJ2-1, with 7 positions matching TRBD2. The CDR3 extends over 12 amino acids. Trimming removed 0 bases from V and 12 bases from J; junction bases left unmatched: 3. Germline loops: CDR1 SGDLS, CDR2 YYNGEE. The complete variable domain, with remaining parts taken from reference TRBV9 and TRBJ2-1, reads DSGVTQTPKHLITATGQRVTLRCSPRSGDLSVYWYQQSLDQGLQFLIQYYNGEERAKGNILERFSAQQFPDLHSELNLSSLELGDSALYFCASSVETSAQFFGPGTRLTVL.

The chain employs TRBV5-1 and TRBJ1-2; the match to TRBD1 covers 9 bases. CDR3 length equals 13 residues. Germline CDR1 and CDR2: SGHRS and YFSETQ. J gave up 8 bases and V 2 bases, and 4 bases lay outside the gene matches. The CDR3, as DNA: TGCGCCAGCAGCTTAGGACAGGGGCTAGGCTACACCTTC. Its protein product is CASSLGQGLGYTF. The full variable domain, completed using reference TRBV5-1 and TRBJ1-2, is KAGVTQTPRYLIKTRGQQVTLSCSPISGHRSVSWYQQTPGQGLQFLFEYFSETQRNKGNFPGRFSGRQFSNSRSEMNVSTLELGDSALYLCASSLGQGLGYTFGSGTRLTVV.